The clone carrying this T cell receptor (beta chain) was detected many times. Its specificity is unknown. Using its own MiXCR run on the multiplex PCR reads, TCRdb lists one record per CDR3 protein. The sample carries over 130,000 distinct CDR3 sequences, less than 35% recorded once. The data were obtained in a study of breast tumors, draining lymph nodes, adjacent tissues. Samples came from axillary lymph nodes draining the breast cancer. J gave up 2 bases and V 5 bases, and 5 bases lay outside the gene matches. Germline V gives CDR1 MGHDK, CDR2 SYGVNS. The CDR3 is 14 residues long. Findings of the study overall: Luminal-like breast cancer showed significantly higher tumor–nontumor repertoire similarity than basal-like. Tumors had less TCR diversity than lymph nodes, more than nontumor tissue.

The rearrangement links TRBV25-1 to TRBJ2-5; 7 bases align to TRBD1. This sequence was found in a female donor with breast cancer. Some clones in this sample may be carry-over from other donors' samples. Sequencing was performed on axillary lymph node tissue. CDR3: CASSLSDRQETQYF. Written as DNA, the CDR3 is TGTGCCAGCAGTCTCTCGGACAGGCAAGAGACCCAGTACTTC.